This T cell receptor (beta chain) appears in the sequencing data of a study of blood T cell repertoires in COVID-19. For the study at large: Researchers got acute and convalescent COVID-19 samples from the United States, Italy and Spain.

With 5 bases clipped from V and 5 bases from J, the junction kept 15 bases outside the gene matches. The CDR3 is 16 amino acids. Germline loops: CDR1 LNHDA, CDR2 SQIVND (reference sequence). This table comes from immunoSEQ multiplex PCR, and its TCRdb copy is limited to in-frame clones, with some not included. The sample records roughly 46,000 clones, under 85% being singletons. This receptor was obtained from a man aged 60-69 years with acute or convalescent COVID-19. The V gene is TRBV19, the J gene TRBJ2-7; TRBD1 aligns across 7 bases. The material sequenced was peripheral blood. This CDR3 reads CASSPFRQTGANEQYF. As DNA, the CDR3 is TGTGCCAGTAGTCCCTTCAGACAAACAGGGGCGAACGAGCAGTACTTC.